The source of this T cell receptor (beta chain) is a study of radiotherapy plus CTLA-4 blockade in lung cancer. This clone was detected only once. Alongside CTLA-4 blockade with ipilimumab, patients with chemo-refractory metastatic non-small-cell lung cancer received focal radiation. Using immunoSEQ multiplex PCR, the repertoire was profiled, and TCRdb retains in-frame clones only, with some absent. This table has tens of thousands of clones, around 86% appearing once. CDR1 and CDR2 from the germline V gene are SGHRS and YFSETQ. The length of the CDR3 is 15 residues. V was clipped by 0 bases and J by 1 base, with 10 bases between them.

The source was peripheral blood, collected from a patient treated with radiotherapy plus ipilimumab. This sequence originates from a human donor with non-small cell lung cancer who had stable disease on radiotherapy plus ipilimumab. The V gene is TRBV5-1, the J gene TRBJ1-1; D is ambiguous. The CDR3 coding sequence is TGCGCCAGCAGCTTGGAGGGCAGGACGAACACTGAAGCTTTCTTT. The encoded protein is CASSLEGRTNTEAFF.